The following is a T cell receptor beta chain sequence with its context. Antigen specificity is unknown. The record originates from a study of T cell responses to AZD1222 COVID-19 vaccine. Study-level findings and limits: Researchers took repertoire samples only after the peak T cell response had come. Clonal diversity was possibly underestimated, and white British individuals and females predominated among donors.

Trimming shortened V by 3 bases and J by 7 bases, and 9 bases separated the two germline ends. The CDR3 totals 12 residues. Germline assignment: CDR1 LNHDA and CDR2 SQIVND (reference sequence). Measured with immunoSEQ multiplex PCR; TCRdb has only the in-frame clones, and not every one. This table holds around 80,000 clones, around 90% found once. The specimen was peripheral blood, collected 28 days after the second AZD1222 dose. This TCR was recovered from an adult who received the AZD1222 COVID-19 vaccine. The chain is built from TRBV19 and TRBJ1-1; no firm D call. Here the CDR3 reads CASSIGGIEAFF. CDR3 in DNA: TGTGCCAGTAGTATCGGAGGGATTGAAGCTTTCTTT. Full variable domain (remainder filled in from reference TRBV19 and TRBJ1-1): DGGITQSPKYLFRKEGQNVTLSCEQNLNHDAMYWYRQDPGQGLRLIYYSQIVNDFQKGDIAEGYSVSREKKESFPLTVTSAQKNPTAFYLCASSIGGIEAFFGQGTRLTVV.